The sequence of this T cell receptor beta chain was determined in a study of blood T cell repertoires in COVID-19. Profiled with immunoSEQ multiplex PCR; TCRdb holds only in-frame clones, not every one. This sample has a few hundred thousand clones, with roughly nine tenths found just once. V trimming: 5 bases; J trimming: 1 base; junction bases outside the gene matches: 20. This CDR3 has 21 residues. Germline V CDR1 and CDR2: LNHDA, SQIVND (reference sequence). The TCR comes from a woman in her 30s who had recovered from COVID-19. The specimen sequenced was PBMCs or T cells enriched from blood (not recorded which). This chain connects TRBV19 to TRBJ2-1, with 10 nucleotides matching TRBD2. CDR3 sequence (DNA): TGTGCCAGTAGTCGGTTAGCGGGAGGTATAATGAATCAAAGGTCCTACAATGAGCAGTTCTTC. Its translation: CASSRLAGGIMNQRSYNEQFF.